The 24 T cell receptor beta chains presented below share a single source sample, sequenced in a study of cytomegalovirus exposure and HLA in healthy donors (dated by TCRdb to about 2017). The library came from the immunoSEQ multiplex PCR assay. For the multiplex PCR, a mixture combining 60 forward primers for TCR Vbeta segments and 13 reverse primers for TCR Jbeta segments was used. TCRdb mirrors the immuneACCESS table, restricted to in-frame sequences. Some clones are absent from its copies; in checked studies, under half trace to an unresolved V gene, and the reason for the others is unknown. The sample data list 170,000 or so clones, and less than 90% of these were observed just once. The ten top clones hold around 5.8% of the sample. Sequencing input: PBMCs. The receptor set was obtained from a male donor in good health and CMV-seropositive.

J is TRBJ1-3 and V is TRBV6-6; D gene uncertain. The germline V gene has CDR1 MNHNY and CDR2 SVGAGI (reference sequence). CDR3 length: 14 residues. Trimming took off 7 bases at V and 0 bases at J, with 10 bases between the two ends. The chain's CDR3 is CASNDRSSGNTIYF. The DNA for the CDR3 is TGTGCCAGCAACGACCGGAGCTCTGGAAACACCATATATTTT.

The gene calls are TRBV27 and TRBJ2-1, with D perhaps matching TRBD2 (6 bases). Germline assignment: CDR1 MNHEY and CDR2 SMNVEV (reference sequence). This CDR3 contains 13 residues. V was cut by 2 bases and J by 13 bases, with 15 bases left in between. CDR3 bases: TGTGCCAGCAGTTTAACGGCGGGACGACTCCAGTTCTTC. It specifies CASSLTAGRLQFF.

The CDR3 protein is CASREFGYNEQFF. Written as DNA, the CDR3 is TGTGCCAGCCGGGAGTTTGGTTACAATGAGCAGTTCTTC. V gene TRBV25-1 combines with J gene TRBJ2-1, with a weak D call TRBD2 (6 bases). The V end lost 8 bases, the J end lost 4 bases, and 12 bases lay between the germline ends. The V gene's germline CDR1 is MGHDK and CDR2 SYGVNS. The CDR3 has 13 amino acids.

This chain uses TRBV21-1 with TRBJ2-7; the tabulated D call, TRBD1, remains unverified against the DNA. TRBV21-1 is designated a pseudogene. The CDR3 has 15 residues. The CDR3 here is CASSTRQGPPYEQYF. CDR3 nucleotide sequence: TGTGCCAGCAGCACAAGACAGGGTCCCCCCTACGAGCAGTACTTC.

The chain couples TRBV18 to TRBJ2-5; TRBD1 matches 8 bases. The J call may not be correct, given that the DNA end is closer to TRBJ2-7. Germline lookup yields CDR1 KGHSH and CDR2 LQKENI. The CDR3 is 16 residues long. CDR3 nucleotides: TGTGCCAGCTCACCGCCCGGACAGGGAAATCTCGACGAGCAGTACTTC. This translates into CASSPPGQGNLDEQYF.

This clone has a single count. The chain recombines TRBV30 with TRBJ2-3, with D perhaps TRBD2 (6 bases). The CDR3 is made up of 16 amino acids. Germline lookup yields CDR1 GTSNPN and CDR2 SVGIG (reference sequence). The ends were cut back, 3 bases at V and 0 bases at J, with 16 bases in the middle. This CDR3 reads CAWSAGLTESTDTQYF. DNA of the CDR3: TGTGCCTGGAGCGCGGGATTGACAGAAAGCACAGATACGCAGTATTTT.

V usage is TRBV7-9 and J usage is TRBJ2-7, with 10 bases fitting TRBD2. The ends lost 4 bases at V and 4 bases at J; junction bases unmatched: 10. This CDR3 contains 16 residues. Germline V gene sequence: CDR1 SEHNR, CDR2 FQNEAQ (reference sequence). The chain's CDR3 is CASSSDISSGSYEQYF. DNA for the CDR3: TGTGCCAGCAGCTCCGACATATCTAGCGGGAGTTACGAGCAGTACTTC.

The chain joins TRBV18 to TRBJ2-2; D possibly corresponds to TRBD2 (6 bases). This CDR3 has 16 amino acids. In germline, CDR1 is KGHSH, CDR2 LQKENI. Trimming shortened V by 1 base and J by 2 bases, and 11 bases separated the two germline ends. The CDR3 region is CASSPRTGDNTGELFF. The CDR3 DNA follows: TGTGCCAGCTCACCACGAACGGGGGATAACACCGGGGAGCTGTTTTTT.

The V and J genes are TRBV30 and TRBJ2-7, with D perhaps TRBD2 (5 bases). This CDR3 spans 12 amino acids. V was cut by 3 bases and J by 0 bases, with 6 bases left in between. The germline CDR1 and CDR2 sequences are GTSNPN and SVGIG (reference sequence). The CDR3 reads CAWSRDSYEQYF. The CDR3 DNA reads TGTGCCTGGAGCCGGGACTCCTACGAGCAGTACTTC.

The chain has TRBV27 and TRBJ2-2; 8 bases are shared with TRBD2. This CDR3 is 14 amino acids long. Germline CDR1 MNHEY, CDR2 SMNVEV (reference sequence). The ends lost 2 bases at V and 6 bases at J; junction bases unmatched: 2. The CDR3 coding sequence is TGTGCCAGCAGTTTAGCGGGAGGTGCCGGGGAGCTGTTTTTT. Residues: CASSLAGGAGELFF.

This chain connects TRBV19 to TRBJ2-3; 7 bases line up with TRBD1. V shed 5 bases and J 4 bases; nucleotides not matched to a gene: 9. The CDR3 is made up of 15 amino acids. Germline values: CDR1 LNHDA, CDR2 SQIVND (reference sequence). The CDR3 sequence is CASSARGWVPDTQYF. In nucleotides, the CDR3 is TGTGCCAGTAGTGCCAGGGGGTGGGTCCCAGATACGCAGTATTTT.

CDR3 nucleotide sequence: TGTGCCAGCAGTTCCCTAGCGGGAGTGGATGAGCAGTACTTC. This codes for CASSSLAGVDEQYF. The chain employs TRBV7-9 and TRBJ2-7; 10 bases are a match to TRBD2. CDR3 length: 14 amino acids. V trimming: 6 bases; J trimming: 7 bases; junction bases outside the gene matches: 9. The germline V gene has CDR1 SEHNR and CDR2 FQNEAQ (reference sequence).

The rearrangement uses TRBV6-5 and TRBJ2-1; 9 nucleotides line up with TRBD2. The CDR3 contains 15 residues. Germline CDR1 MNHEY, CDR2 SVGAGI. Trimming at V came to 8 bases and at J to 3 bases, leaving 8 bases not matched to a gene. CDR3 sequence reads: CASGVSGSFYNEQFF. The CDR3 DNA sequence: TGTGCCAGCGGAGTTAGCGGGAGCTTCTACAATGAGCAGTTCTTC.

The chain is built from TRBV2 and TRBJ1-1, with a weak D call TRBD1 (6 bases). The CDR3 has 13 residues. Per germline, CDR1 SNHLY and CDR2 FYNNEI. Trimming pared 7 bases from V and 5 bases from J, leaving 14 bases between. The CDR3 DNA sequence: TGTGCCAGCACCACAGGGAAGGGTACTGAAGCTTTCTTT. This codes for CASTTGKGTEAFF.

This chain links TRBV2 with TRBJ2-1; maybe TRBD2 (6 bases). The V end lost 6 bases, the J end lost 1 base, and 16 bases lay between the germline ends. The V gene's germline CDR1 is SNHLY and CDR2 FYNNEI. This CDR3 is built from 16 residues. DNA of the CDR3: TGTGCCAGCAGGGACTTAGCCGGAGGGTCCTACAATGAGCAGTTCTTC. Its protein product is CASRDLAGGSYNEQFF.

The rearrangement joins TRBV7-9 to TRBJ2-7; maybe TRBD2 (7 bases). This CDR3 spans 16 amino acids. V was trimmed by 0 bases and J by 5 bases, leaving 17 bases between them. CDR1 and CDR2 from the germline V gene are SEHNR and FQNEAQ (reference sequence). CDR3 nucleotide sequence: TGTGCCAGCAGCTTAGCGCTAGGGGGGGAAAGGAACGAGCAGTACTTC. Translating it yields CASSLALGGERNEQYF.

CDR3 in DNA: TGTGCCAGCAGTTTATCGGGGGGTCTTAGCAATCAGCCCCAGCATTTT. It encodes CASSLSGGLSNQPQHF. V is TRBV28 and J is TRBJ1-5; D is possibly TRBD1 (5 bases). The CDR3 contains 16 residues. The germline CDR1 and CDR2 sequences are MDHEN and SYDVKM. Trimming took off 1 base at V and 0 bases at J, with 10 bases between the two ends.

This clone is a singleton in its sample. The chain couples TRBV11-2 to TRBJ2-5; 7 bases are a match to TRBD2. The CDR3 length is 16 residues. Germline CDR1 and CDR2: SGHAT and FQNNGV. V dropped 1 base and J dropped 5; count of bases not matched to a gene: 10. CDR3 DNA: TGTGCCAGCAGCTTAGGGCCGGGGGGAGGGCGTGAGACCCAGTACTTC. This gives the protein CASSLGPGGGRETQYF.

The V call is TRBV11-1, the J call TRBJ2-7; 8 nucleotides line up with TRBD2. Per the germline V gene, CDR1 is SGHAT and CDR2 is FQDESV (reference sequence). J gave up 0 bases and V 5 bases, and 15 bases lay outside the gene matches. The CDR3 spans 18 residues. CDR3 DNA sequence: TGTGCCAGCAGCCCCTATGAGTCATCCGGGAGGGCCTCCTACGAGCAGTACTTC. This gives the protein CASSPYESSGRASYEQYF.

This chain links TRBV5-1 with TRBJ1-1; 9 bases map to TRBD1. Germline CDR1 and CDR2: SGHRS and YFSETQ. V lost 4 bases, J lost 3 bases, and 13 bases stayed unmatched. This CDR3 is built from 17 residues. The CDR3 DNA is TGCGCCAGCAGCGTCGGACACCTGACAGGGGGATACACTGAAGCTTTCTTT. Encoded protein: CASSVGHLTGGYTEAFF. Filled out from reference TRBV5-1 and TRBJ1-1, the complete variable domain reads KAGVTQTPRYLIKTRGQQVTLSCSPISGHRSVSWYQQTPGQGLQFLFEYFSETQRNKGNFPGRFSGRQFSNSRSEMNVSTLELGDSALYLCASSVGHLTGGYTEAFFGQGTRLTVV.

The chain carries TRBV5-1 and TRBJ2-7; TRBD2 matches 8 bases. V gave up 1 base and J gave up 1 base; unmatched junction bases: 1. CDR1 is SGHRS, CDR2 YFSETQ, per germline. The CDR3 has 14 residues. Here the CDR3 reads CASSLREGSYEQYF. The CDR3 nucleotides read TGCGCCAGCAGCTTGCGGGAGGGATCCTACGAGCAGTACTTC.

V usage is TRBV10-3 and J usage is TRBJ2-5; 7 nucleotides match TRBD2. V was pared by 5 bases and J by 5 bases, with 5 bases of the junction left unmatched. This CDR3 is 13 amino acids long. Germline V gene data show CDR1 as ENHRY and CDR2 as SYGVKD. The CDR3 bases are TGTGCCATCAGTCGCGGGAGCGGGGAGACCCAGTACTTC. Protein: CAISRGSGETQYF.

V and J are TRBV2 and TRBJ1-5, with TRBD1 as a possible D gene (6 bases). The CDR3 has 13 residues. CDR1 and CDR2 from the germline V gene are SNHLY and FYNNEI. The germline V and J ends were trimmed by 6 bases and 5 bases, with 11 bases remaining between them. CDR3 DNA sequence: TGTGCCAGCAGAGCCAGGGGTGATCAGCCCCAGCATTTT. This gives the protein CASRARGDQPQHF. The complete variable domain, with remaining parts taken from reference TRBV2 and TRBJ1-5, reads EPEVTQTPSHQVTQMGQEVILRCVPISNHLYFYWYRQILGQKVEFLVSFYNNEISEKSEIFDDQFSVERPDGSNFTLKIRSTKLEDSAMYFCASRARGDQPQHFGDGTRLSIL.

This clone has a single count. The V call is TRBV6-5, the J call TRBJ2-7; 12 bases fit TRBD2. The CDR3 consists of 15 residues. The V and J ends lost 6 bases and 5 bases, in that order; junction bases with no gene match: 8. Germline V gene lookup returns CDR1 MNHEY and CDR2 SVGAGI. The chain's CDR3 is CASSILAGGKDEQYF. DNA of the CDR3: TGTGCCAGCAGCATCCTAGCGGGAGGGAAGGACGAGCAGTACTTC.